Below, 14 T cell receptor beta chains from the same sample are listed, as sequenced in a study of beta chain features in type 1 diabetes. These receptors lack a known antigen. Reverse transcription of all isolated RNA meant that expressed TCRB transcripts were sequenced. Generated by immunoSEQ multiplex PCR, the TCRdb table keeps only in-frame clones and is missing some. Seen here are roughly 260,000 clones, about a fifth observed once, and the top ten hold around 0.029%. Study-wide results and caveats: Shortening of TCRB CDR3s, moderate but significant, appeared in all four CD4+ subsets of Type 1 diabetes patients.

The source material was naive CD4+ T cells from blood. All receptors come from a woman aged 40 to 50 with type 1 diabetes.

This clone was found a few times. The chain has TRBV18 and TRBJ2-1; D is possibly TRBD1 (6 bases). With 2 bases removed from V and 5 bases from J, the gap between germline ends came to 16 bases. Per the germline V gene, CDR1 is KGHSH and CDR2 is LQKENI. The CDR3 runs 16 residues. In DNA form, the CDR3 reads TGTGCCAGCTCACCATTCGGTACAGGGAGCCACAATGAGCAGTTCTTC. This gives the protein CASSPFGTGSHNEQFF.

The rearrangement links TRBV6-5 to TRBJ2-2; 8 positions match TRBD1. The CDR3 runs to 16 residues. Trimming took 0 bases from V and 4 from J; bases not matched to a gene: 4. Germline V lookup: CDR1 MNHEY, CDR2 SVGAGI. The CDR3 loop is CASSYSETGVTGELFF. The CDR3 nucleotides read TGTGCCAGCAGTTACTCGGAGACAGGGGTCACCGGGGAGCTGTTTTTT.

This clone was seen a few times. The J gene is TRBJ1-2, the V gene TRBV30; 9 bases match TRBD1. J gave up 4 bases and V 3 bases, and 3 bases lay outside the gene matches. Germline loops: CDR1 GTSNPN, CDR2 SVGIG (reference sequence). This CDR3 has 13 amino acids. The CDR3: CAWSPDRGYGYTF. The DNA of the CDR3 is TGTGCCTGGAGCCCGGACAGGGGCTATGGCTACACCTTC.

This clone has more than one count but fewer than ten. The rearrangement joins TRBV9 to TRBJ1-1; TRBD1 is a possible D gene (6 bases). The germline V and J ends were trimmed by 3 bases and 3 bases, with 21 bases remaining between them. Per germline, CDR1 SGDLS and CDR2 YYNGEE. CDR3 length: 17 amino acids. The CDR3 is CASSATVSGAVYTEAFF. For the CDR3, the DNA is TGTGCCAGCAGCGCCACGGTATCAGGGGCTGTCTACACTGAAGCTTTCTTT.

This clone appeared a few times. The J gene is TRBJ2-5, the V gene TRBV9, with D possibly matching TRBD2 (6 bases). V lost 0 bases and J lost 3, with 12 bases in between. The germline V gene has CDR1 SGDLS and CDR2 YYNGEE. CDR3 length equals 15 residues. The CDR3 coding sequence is TGTGCCAGCAGCGTAGGGGGTAGCGGCGAAGAGACCCAGTACTTC. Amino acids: CASSVGGSGEETQYF.

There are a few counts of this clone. DNA for the CDR3: TGCGCCAGCAGCCATGCGAAAGATACGCAGTATTTT. Amino acids: CASSHAKDTQYF. The chain has TRBV4-3 and TRBJ2-3; D remains unclear. V was shortened by 3 bases and J by 5 bases, with 6 bases between the two germline ends. The germline gives CDR1 LGHNA, CDR2 YSLEER. CDR3 length equals 12 residues.

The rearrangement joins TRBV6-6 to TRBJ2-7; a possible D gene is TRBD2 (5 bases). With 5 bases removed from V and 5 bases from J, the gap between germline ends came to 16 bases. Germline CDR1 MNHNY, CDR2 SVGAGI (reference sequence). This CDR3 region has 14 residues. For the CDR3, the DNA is TGTGCCAGCAGTCCACCGAGGACGGGGAACGAGCAGTACTTC. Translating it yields CASSPPRTGNEQYF.

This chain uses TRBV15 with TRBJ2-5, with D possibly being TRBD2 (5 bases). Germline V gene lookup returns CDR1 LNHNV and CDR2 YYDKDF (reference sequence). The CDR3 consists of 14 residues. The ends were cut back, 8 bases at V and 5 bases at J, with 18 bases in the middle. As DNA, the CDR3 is TGTGCCACCTCCCACGGAGGCGTTCGGGAGACCCAGTACTTC. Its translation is CATSHGGVRETQYF.

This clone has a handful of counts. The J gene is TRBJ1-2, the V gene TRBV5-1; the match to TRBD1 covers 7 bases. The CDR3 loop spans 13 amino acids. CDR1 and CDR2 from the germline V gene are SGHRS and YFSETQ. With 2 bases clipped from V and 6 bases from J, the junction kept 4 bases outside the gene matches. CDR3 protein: CASSFQGEDGYTF. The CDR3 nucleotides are TGCGCCAGCAGCTTTCAGGGGGAAGATGGCTACACCTTC.

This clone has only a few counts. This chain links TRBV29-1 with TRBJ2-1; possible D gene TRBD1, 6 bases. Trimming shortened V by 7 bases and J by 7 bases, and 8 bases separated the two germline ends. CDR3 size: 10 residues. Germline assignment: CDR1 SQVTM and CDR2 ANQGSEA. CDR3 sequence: CSGTVNEQFF. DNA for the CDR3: TGCAGCGGGACAGTTAATGAGCAGTTCTTC.

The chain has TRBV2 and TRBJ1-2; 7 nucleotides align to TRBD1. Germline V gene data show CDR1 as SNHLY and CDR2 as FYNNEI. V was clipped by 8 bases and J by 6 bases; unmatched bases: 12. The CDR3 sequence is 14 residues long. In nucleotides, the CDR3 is TGTGCCAGCGATAGACAGGGCGCTAATGATGGCTACACCTTC. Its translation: CASDRQGANDGYTF.

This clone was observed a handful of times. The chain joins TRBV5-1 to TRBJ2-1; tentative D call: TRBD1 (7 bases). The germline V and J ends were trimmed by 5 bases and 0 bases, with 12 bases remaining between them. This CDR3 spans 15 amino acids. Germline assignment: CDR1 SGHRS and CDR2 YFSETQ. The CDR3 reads CASRAQGGSYNEQFF. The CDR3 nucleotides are TGCGCCAGCAGGGCCCAGGGGGGCTCCTACAATGAGCAGTTCTTC. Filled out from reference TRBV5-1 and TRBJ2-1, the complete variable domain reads KAGVTQTPRYLIKTRGQQVTLSCSPISGHRSVSWYQQTPGQGLQFLFEYFSETQRNKGNFPGRFSGRQFSNSRSEMNVSTLELGDSALYLCASRAQGGSYNEQFFGPGTRLTVL.

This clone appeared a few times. The CDR3 loop is CASSYGRVNYGYTF. CDR3 in DNA: TGTGCCAGCAGTTACGGGAGGGTTAACTATGGCTACACCTTC. This chain connects TRBV6-5 to TRBJ1-2; D gene unclear. Germline assignment: CDR1 MNHEY and CDR2 SVGAGI. V lost 2 bases and J 1 base, leaving 8 bases between the germline ends. The CDR3 extends over 14 amino acids.

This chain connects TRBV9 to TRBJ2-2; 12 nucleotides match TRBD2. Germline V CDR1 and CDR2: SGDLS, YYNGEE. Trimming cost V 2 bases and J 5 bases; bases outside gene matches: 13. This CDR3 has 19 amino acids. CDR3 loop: CASSVRLLAGGRNTGELFF. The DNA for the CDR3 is TGTGCCAGCAGCGTTCGTTTACTAGCGGGAGGCCGGAATACCGGGGAGCTGTTTTTT.